This TCR beta chain was sequenced during a study of cytomegalovirus exposure and HLA in healthy donors. Primers: 60 Vbeta forward and 13 Jbeta reverse. Sequencing was performed with immunoSEQ multiplex PCR; in TCRdb, only in-frame clones are kept and a portion is missing. Among about 170,000 clones listed, around 75% were seen once. On this clone itself: At one boundary the junction diverges from the germline segment, which might be a read error.

The CDR3 length is 14 residues. Germline-derived CDR1 and CDR2 are SSHAT and FNYEAQ (reference sequence). The TCR was taken from a male donor in good health and CMV-seronegative. The J gene is TRBJ2-5, the V gene TRBV7-7; TRBD1 agrees at 8 bases. The sample comprised PBMCs. The CDR3 region has the DNA TGTGCTAGCAGGTCAACAGGGGGTCAAGAGACCCAGTACTTC. Translated: CASRSTGGQETQYF.